This is a list of T cell receptor beta chains from one sample in a study of blood T cell repertoires in COVID-19. Data came from immunoSEQ multiplex PCR; TCRdb stores just in-frame clones and leaves some out. The sample lists more than 300,000 clones; more than 75% were seen once. The sequenced material came from PBMCs or T cells enriched from blood (not recorded which). The origin of the receptors is a woman younger than 30 who had recovered from COVID-19. CDR3s include the opening cysteine and the closing phenylalanine or tryptophan. The D gene is left open where the match is weak. The size entry is marked missing in some rows and otherwise reads once, few, many or a size class.

j_call	v_call	clone_size	d_call	cdr3_nt	cdr3_aa
TRBJ1-3	TRBV12-3/TRBV12-4	.	.	TGTGCCAGCGGCCAGGTTGGAAACACCATATATTTT	CASGQVGNTIYF
TRBJ2-1	TRBV6-5	.	TRBD1	TGTGCCAGCACCCTTACCGGGACAGGTAGGAATGAGCAGTTCTTC	CASTLTGTGRNEQFF
TRBJ1-2	TRBV4-1	once	.	TGCGCCAGCAGCCAAGCTTCAGGGTTAGACTATGGCTACACCTTC	CASSQASGLDYGYTF
TRBJ2-1	TRBV11-2	.	.	TGTGCCAGCAGCCCCGGGTGGAATGAGCAGTTCTTC	CASSPGWNEQFF
TRBJ2-7	TRBV27	.	TRBD1	TGTGCCAGCAGGACAGGGTCTTACGAGCAGTACTTC	CASRTGSYEQYF
TRBJ2-3	TRBV7-9	.	TRBD2	TGTGCCAGCAGCAAAACAGACCCGGGACTAGCGGGGAGTTATAAGTTAGATACGCAGTATTTT	CASSKTDPGLAGSYKLDTQYF
TRBJ2-3	TRBV20-1	.	.	TGCAGTGCTAGGGCATCGGGGCAGTATTTT	CSARASGQYF
TRBJ1-2	TRBV7-2	.	.	TGTGCCAGCAGCCGAGGAGGATCATATGGCTACACCTTC	CASSRGGSYGYTF
TRBJ2-6	TRBV5-6	once	.	TGTGCCAGCAGCACTTCTGGGGCCAACGTCCTGACTTTC	CASSTSGANVLTF
TRBJ1-4	TRBV18	.	.	TGTGCCAGCTCCCCCCGGGTCGGGGATGAAAAACTGTTTTTT	CASSPRVGDEKLFF
TRBJ1-1	TRBV18	.	.	TGTGCCAGCTCAACCCTACCGAGGATGAACACTGAAGCTTTCTTT	CASSTLPRMNTEAFF
TRBJ2-6	TRBV27	.	.	TGTGCCAGCAGTTTACTACGGTCTGGGGCCAACGTCCTGACTTTC	CASSLLRSGANVLTF
TRBJ2-2	TRBV2	.	.	TGTGCCAGCAGCGTTACAGGGCAGGGGACCGGGGAGCTGTTTTTT	CASSVTGQGTGELFF
TRBJ2-3	TRBV6-4	.	TRBD2	TGTGCCAGCAGTGACTCGGCGGGGGGGTTAGATACGCAGTATTTT	CASSDSAGGLDTQYF
TRBJ2-7	TRBV5-6	.	TRBD2	TGTGCCAGCAGCTTAAGCGGGGTTGAGCAGTACTTC	CASSLSGVEQYF
TRBJ2-5	TRBV18	.	TRBD2	TGTGCCAGCTCACCTAAAACTAGCGTAGAGACCCAGTACTTC	CASSPKTSVETQYF
TRBJ1-6	TRBV9	few	TRBD1	TGTGCCAGCAGCTTTGGGACAGGTGCCTCACCCCTCCACTTT	CASSFGTGASPLHF
TRBJ1-3	TRBV5-6	.	.	TGTGCCAGCAGCTTGGAGGGGAAGGCTGGAAACACCATATATTTT	CASSLEGKAGNTIYF
TRBJ2-5	TRBV11-2	.	.	TGTGCCAGCGGGAGTGGGACCCAGTACTTC	CASGSGTQYF
TRBJ2-7	TRBV3-1/TRBV3-2	.	.	TGTGCCAGCTCCGGCGGCGCGCAAACCTACGAGCAGTACTTC	CASSGGAQTYEQYF
TRBJ2-7	TRBV19	.	.	TGTGCCTCGACCCCACGAGGTTCCTACGAGCAGTACTTC	CASTPRGSYEQYF
TRBJ2-2	TRBV3-1/TRBV3-2	.	TRBD2	TGTGCCAGCAGCCACCCGGGACTAGCGGGGCCCGGGGAGCTGTTTTTT	CASSHPGLAGPGELFF
TRBJ1-4	TRBV5-1	.	.	TGCGCCAGCAGCCGTCTTGACAGCACCAATGAAAAACTGTTTTTT	CASSRLDSTNEKLFF
TRBJ1-1	TRBV5-1	.	.	TGCGCCAGCAGCCTCAGGGTGGGAATGAACACTGAAGCTTTCTTT	CASSLRVGMNTEAFF
TRBJ1-1	TRBV7-2	.	.	TGTGCCAGCAGCTTAGAGGACGCGGGGAACACTGAAGCTTTCTTT	CASSLEDAGNTEAFF
TRBJ2-6	TRBV7-6	.	.	TGTGCCAGCAGCTTAGCTGACGCAGGGGGAGGTACTGGGGCCAACGTCCTGACTTTC	CASSLADAGGGTGANVLTF
TRBJ1-1	TRBV30	.	.	TGTGCCTGGGGACCTACGGAGACTGAAGCTTTCTTT	CAWGPTETEAFF
TRBJ1-2	TRBV12-3/TRBV12-4	.	.	TGTGCCAGCAGTTTTGAGGCGAGTTCTGGCTACACCTTC	CASSFEASSGYTF
TRBJ2-5	TRBV7-2	.	TRBD2	TGTGCCAGCAGCTTAGGGGGGACTAGCGGGTGGGAGACCCAGTACTTC	CASSLGGTSGWETQYF
TRBJ1-4	TRBV3-1/TRBV3-2	.	.	TGTGCCACCTCGGCGGGGGGAATTAATGAAAAACTGTTTTTT	CATSAGGINEKLFF
TRBJ1-2	TRBV29-1	.	.	TGCAGCGTTGCCAGGGTGGATGGCTACACCTTC	CSVARVDGYTF
TRBJ2-7	TRBV27	.	TRBD1	TGTGCCAGCAGTCTCGGACAGGGGTGGTCCTACGAGCAGTACTTC	CASSLGQGWSYEQYF
TRBJ1-1	TRBV29-1	.	TRBD1	TGCAGCGTTGGGGTCGGGGACAGCCTCGGACCTGAAGCTTTCTTT	CSVGVGDSLGPEAFF
TRBJ1-1	TRBV3-1/TRBV3-2	.	.	TGTGCCAGCAGCCGTCCCGGACACATGAACACTGAAGCTTTCTTT	CASSRPGHMNTEAFF
TRBJ2-1	TRBV6-6	few	TRBD1	TGTGCCAGCAGTCTTCGCCGGGGACAGGACTCCTACAATGAGCAGTTCTTC	CASSLRRGQDSYNEQFF
TRBJ2-1	TRBV6-5	.	TRBD2	TGTGCCAGCAGGCCTAGCGGGGGATCCTACAATGAGCAGTTCTTC	CASRPSGGSYNEQFF
TRBJ2-7	TRBV5-1	.	TRBD1	TGCGCCAGCAGCTTACCTTCCGGCGGACAGGGGTACGAGCAGTACTTC	CASSLPSGGQGYEQYF
TRBJ1-4	TRBV9	.	TRBD1	TGTGCCAGCAGCGCGACCGGGACAGCCTATGAAAAACTGTTTTTT	CASSATGTAYEKLFF
TRBJ2-7	TRBV12-3/TRBV12-4	.	.	TGTGCCAGCAGTCCGGGGACCTACGAGCAGTACTTC	CASSPGTYEQYF
TRBJ1-5	TRBV28	few	.	TGTGCCAGCAGTTCCCAATCCAATCAGCCCCAGCATTTT	CASSSQSNQPQHF
TRBJ1-1	TRBV2	.	.	TGTGCCAGCAGGGTTGACAGAGACCTTGAAGCTTTCTTT	CASRVDRDLEAFF
TRBJ1-5	TRBV27	once	.	TGTGCCAGCAGTTTACCCGAGGGGCCCCAGCATTTT	CASSLPEGPQHF
TRBJ1-5	TRBV7-9	.	.	TGTGCCAGCAGCCTCGACAGGCAGCCCCAGCATTTT	CASSLDRQPQHF
TRBJ2-7	TRBV29-1	once	.	TGCAGCGTAGCCCGAGGGGGGGCTGGATGGGAGCAGTACTTC	CSVARGGAGWEQYF
TRBJ1-5	TRBV30	.	.	TGTGCCTGGAGTGACCGGGGCAATCAGCCCCAGCATTTT	CAWSDRGNQPQHF
TRBJ2-7	TRBV19	few	.	TGTGCCAGTAGTACAGGCCCCGAGGGAGCCTACGAGCAGTACTTC	CASSTGPEGAYEQYF
TRBJ2-7	TRBV4-1	.	TRBD1	TGCGCCAGCAGCTGGGAACCCCGGGACAGCTACGAGCAGTACTTC	CASSWEPRDSYEQYF
TRBJ1-2	TRBV9	.	.	TGTGCCAGCAGCGTAGAGGAATCCCCAAGGGGAACTAACTATGGCTACACCTTC	CASSVEESPRGTNYGYTF
TRBJ1-6	TRBV27	.	.	TGTGCCAGCAGTTTTAAGGGGGTGAGCTCCTATAATTCACCCCTCCACTTT	CASSFKGVSSYNSPLHF
TRBJ2-7	TRBV7-8	.	.	TGTGCCAGCAGCTTTGGGGGCGCGAGTTCCTACGAGCAGTACTTC	CASSFGGASSYEQYF
TRBJ1-2	TRBV11-2	.	.	TGTGCCAGCAGCTTATTTATGGAGGGCCTGGTTGTCTATGGCTACACCTTC	CASSLFMEGLVVYGYTF
TRBJ1-4	TRBV29-1	.	.	TGCAGCGGTCTGACCGAGGATGCAACTAATGAAAAACTGTTTTTT	CSGLTEDATNEKLFF
TRBJ2-7	TRBV3-1/TRBV3-2	.	TRBD2	TGTGCCAGCAGTCAGGGACTAGCGGGAGCCCTACCCTACGAGCAGTACTTC	CASSQGLAGALPYEQYF